The T cell receptor (beta chain) described here comes from a study of blood T cell repertoires in COVID-19. The V and J ends lost 6 bases and 6 bases respectively, with 11 bases between them. The CDR3 totals 13 residues. Measured with immunoSEQ multiplex PCR; TCRdb has only the in-frame clones, and not every one. The sample includes 200,000 to 250,000 clones, over 75% of them seen just once. The source material was peripheral blood. The chain carries TRBV12-3 or TRBV12-4 and TRBJ2-2; no clear D gene. The clonotype was recovered from a woman in her sixties or seventies with COVID-19, enrolled during active disease. CDR3 bases: TGTGCCAGCAGCCAATACAGAGCCGGGGAGCTGTTTTTT. It codes for CASSQYRAGELFF.